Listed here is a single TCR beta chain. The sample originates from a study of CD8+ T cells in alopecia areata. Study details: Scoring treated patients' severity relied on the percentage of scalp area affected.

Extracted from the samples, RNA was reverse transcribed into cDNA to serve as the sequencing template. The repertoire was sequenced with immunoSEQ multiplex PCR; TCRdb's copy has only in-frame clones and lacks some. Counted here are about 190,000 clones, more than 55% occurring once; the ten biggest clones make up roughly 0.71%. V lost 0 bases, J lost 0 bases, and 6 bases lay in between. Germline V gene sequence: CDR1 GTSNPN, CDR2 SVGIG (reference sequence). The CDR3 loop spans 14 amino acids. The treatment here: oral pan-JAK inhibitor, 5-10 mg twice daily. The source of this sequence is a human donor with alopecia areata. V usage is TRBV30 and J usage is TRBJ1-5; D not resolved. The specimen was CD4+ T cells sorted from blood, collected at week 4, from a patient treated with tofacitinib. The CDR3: CAWSVEPSNQPQHF. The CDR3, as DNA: TGTGCCTGGAGTGTAGAGCCTAGCAATCAGCCCCAGCATTTT.